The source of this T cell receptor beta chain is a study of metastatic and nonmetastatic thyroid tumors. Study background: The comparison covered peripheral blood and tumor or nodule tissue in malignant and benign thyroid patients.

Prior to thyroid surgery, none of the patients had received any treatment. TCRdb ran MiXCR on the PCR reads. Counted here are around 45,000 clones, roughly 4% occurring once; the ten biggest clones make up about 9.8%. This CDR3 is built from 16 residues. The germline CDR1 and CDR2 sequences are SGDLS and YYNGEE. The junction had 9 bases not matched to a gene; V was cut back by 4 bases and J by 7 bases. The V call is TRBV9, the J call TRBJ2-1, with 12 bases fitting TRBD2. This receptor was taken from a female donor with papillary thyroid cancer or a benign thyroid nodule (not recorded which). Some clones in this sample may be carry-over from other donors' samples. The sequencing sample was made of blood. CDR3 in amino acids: CASSSRTSGIRNEQFF. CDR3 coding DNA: TGTGCCAGCAGCTCACGGACTAGCGGGATCCGGAATGAGCAGTTCTTC.